These 21 T cell receptor beta chains were all obtained from the same sample, sequenced in a study of beta chain features in type 1 diabetes. General study results and limits: In every one of the four CD4+ subsets, TCRB CDR3s were moderately but significantly shorter in Type 1 diabetes patients.

Their cognate antigens are unknown. TCRB transcripts that were expressed got sequenced, as all of the isolated RNA had been reverse transcribed. Sequenced by immunoSEQ multiplex PCR; TCRdb stores in-frame clones only, minus some. The repertoire holds 150,000 to 190,000 clones, with 10% as singletons. Sequencing input: central memory CD4+ T cells from blood. The source is a man younger than 45 with type 1 diabetes.

This clone came up a few times. V usage is TRBV2 and J usage is TRBJ2-5; 8 bases line up with TRBD1. Germline assignment: CDR1 SNHLY and CDR2 FYNNEI. This CDR3 has 13 amino acids. The J segment lost 3 bases and the V segment lost 4 bases, leaving 1 base of the junction unmatched. CDR3 bases: TGTGCCAGCAGTGCGGACAGGGAAGAGACCCAGTACTTC. It is translated as CASSADREETQYF. The full variable domain, in which reference TRBV2 and TRBJ2-5 provide the parts outside the CDR3, is EPEVTQTPSHQVTQMGQEVILRCVPISNHLYFYWYRQILGQKVEFLVSFYNNEISEKSEIFDDQFSVERPDGSNFTLKIRSTKLEDSAMYFCASSADREETQYFGPGTRLLVL.

This sequence joins TRBV29-1 and TRBJ1-1; D possibly corresponds to TRBD1 (6 bases). V was clipped by 7 bases and J by 5 bases, with 14 bases between them. Germline V gene data show CDR1 as SQVTM and CDR2 as ANQGSEA. The CDR3 spans 12 residues. In DNA form, the CDR3 reads TGCAGCGGTCTTGACGGACAGACTGAAGCTTTCTTT. It encodes CSGLDGQTEAFF.

V usage is TRBV28 and J usage is TRBJ1-4; no firm D call. The CDR3 has 12 amino acids. CDR1 and CDR2 (germline): MDHEN, SYDVKM. With 6 bases removed from V and 7 bases from J, the gap between germline ends came to 9 bases. CDR3 nucleotide sequence: TGTGCCAGCAGCTCCGCTACTGAAAAACTGTTTTTT. Amino acids: CASSSATEKLFF. Drawing the rest from reference TRBV28 and TRBJ1-4, the complete variable domain is DVKVTQSSRYLVKRTGEKVFLECVQDMDHENMFWYRQDPGLGLRLIYFSYDVKMKEKGDIPEGYSVSREKKERFSLILESASTNQTSMYLCASSSATEKLFFGSGTQLSVL.

The J gene is TRBJ2-5, the V gene TRBV18; 7 nucleotides agree with TRBD2. Trimming removed 5 bases from V and 1 base from J; junction bases left unmatched: 13. Germline V gene data show CDR1 as KGHSH and CDR2 as LQKENI. This CDR3 is 17 amino acids long. Here the CDR3 DNA reads TGTGCCAGCTCAAGTTATGGACTAGTGTTACCCCAAGAGACCCAGTACTTC. Translation: CASSSYGLVLPQETQYF.

This clone was recorded a few times. V and J are TRBV9 and TRBJ2-3, with D perhaps matching TRBD2 (5 bases). From germline, CDR1 is SGDLS and CDR2 YYNGEE. This CDR3 is built from 16 residues. The ends were cut back, 3 bases at V and 2 bases at J, with 16 bases in the middle. The CDR3 DNA follows: TGTGCCAGCAGCGCGGATGGACTTTCCCTCACAGATACGCAGTATTTT. It is translated as CASSADGLSLTDTQYF.

This clone was seen a handful of times. Germline is not matched at one junction end, which may reflect a read error. The V and J genes are TRBV6-1 and TRBJ2-7; 7 nucleotides align to TRBD1. Germline lookup yields CDR1 MNHNS and CDR2 SASEGT. The CDR3 spans 12 residues. In nucleotides, the CDR3 is TGTGCCAGCAGTGAAGTGGAACTTCCGGGACAGTTC. Its translation: CASSEVELPGQF.

The V and J genes are TRBV20-1 and TRBJ1-1; D gene uncertain. Germline CDR1 and CDR2: DFQATT and SNEGSKA (reference sequence). The CDR3 consists of 11 residues. The V end lost 0 bases, the J end lost 11 bases, and 10 bases lay between the germline ends. In DNA, the CDR3 is TGCAGTGCTAGAGATCCCCCGGGGGCTTTCTTT. Translated: CSARDPPGAFF.

The chain links TRBV7-9 to TRBJ2-7, with D maybe TRBD1 (6 bases). The CDR3 loop spans 15 amino acids. Germline CDR1 and CDR2: SEHNR and FQNEAQ (reference sequence). V was trimmed by 7 bases and J by 0 bases, leaving 16 bases between them. Written as DNA, the CDR3 is TGTGCCAGCACCTCAGGGGACAAGAGCTCCTACGAGCAGTACTTC. The encoded protein is CASTSGDKSSYEQYF.

V is TRBV11-1 and J is TRBJ2-6; 8 bases match TRBD1. CDR1 and CDR2 (germline): SGHAT, FQDESV (reference sequence). V lost 0 bases and J lost 4; bases outside the gene matches: 5. The CDR3 contains 17 residues. Written as DNA, the CDR3 is TGTGCCAGCAGCTTAGCGACAGGGGCGTGGGGGGCCAACGTCCTGACTTTC. This translates into CASSLATGAWGANVLTF.

This clone was counted a few times. The chain uses TRBV9 and TRBJ2-5; 9 nucleotides match TRBD2. J was trimmed by 4 bases and V by 2 bases; bases with no gene match: 6. CDR3 length: 15 amino acids. Germline V gene data show CDR1 as SGDLS and CDR2 as YYNGEE. CDR3: CASSVSSGRVETQYF. The CDR3 DNA sequence: TGTGCCAGCAGCGTTAGTAGCGGGAGAGTAGAGACCCAGTACTTC.

In its sample, this clone was seen a few times. This rearrangement joins TRBV6-1 to TRBJ2-3; 8 bases are shared with TRBD1. Germline CDR1 is MNHNS and CDR2 is SASEGT. V shed 6 bases and J 4 bases; nucleotides not matched to a gene: 3. The CDR3 is 13 amino acids. The DNA for the CDR3 is TGTGCCAGCAGGGACAGGGAGCCAGATACGCAGTATTTT. This translates into CASRDREPDTQYF.

This clone was seen a few times. The DNA of the CDR3 is TGTGCCAGCAGTTTGTGGACAGGGTCGGTCGGTGAGCAGTACTTC. Protein sequence: CASSLWTGSVGEQYF. The chain combines TRBV28 with TRBJ2-7; 8 positions match TRBD1. This CDR3 has 15 amino acids. Per the germline V gene, CDR1 is MDHEN and CDR2 is SYDVKM. V gave up 3 bases and J gave up 7 bases; unmatched junction bases: 11. The entire variable domain, with the rest obtained from reference TRBV28 and TRBJ2-7, is as follows: DVKVTQSSRYLVKRTGEKVFLECVQDMDHENMFWYRQDPGLGLRLIYFSYDVKMKEKGDIPEGYSVSREKKERFSLILESASTNQTSMYLCASSLWTGSVGEQYFGPGTRLTVT.

This clone came up a few times. The CDR3 reads CASSLELTGAGGELFF. The CDR3 DNA reads as TGCGCCAGCAGCTTGGAACTAACAGGGGCCGGCGGGGAGCTGTTTTTT. The chain has TRBV5-1 and TRBJ2-2, with 7 positions matching TRBD1. Trimming took 0 bases from V and 7 from J; bases not matched to a gene: 9. Germline V gene sequence: CDR1 SGHRS, CDR2 YFSETQ. This CDR3 is 16 amino acids long.

Only a few counts were recorded for this clone. CDR3 residues: CASSSKASGSKNIQYF. The DNA for the CDR3 is TGTGCCAGCAGCTCGAAAGCTAGCGGGAGCAAAAACATTCAGTACTTC. The genes are TRBV7-9 and TRBJ2-4, with 10 bases matching TRBD2. Per the germline V gene, CDR1 is SEHNR and CDR2 is FQNEAQ (reference sequence). The V segment lost 4 bases and the J segment 3 bases; nucleotides outside the gene matches: 6. The CDR3 loop spans 16 amino acids.

This clone has more than one count but fewer than ten. The V call is TRBV29-1, the J call TRBJ1-5, with 10 bases lining up with TRBD1. Germline loops: CDR1 SQVTM, CDR2 ANQGSEA. After removal of 5 bases from V and 4 bases from J, the junction contained 5 bases not matched to a gene. The CDR3 covers 14 residues. CDR3 DNA sequence: TGCAGCGTTAGTTGGGGACAGGGGAATCAGCCCCAGCATTTT. Its translation is CSVSWGQGNQPQHF.

The sample holds a few counts of this clone. The sample contains more than one DNA sequence encoding this CDR3. The chain recombines TRBV7-2 with TRBJ1-1; TRBD1 agrees at 7 bases. V shed 5 bases and J 0 bases; nucleotides not matched to a gene: 3. The CDR3 contains 14 residues. Germline lookup yields CDR1 SGHTA and CDR2 FQGNSA. CDR3 nucleotides: TGTGCCAGCAGCCCGGGACAGCTGAACACTGAAGCTTTCTTT. Amino acid sequence: CASSPGQLNTEAFF.

This clone was detected only a few times. This sequence joins TRBV4-2 and TRBJ2-3, with D perhaps matching TRBD2 (6 bases). The CDR3 extends over 15 amino acids. The ends were cut back, 4 bases at V and 2 bases at J, with 13 bases in the middle. Germline CDR1 is LGHNA and CDR2 is YNFKEQ. The CDR3 DNA sequence: TGTGCCAGCAGCCGAACCACGGGAGACACAGATACGCAGTATTTT. Translation: CASSRTTGDTDTQYF.

The gene calls are TRBV2 and TRBJ2-7; the match to TRBD2 covers 7 bases. The CDR3 runs 14 residues. After removal of 5 bases from V and 2 bases from J, the junction contained 6 bases not matched to a gene. Germline V CDR1 and CDR2: SNHLY, FYNNEI. The CDR3 coding sequence is TGTGCCAGCAGTTTTAGCGGGCCCCCCTACGAGCAGTACTTC. Translated: CASSFSGPPYEQYF.

The chain employs TRBV7-2 and TRBJ2-3; no clear D gene. Deletions cut 5 bases from V and 5 bases from J, with 8 bases between. From germline, CDR1 is SGHTA and CDR2 FQGNSA. This CDR3 is built from 12 residues. The CDR3 DNA sequence: TGTGCCAGCAGCCCTGCCGGAGATACGCAGTATTTT. Translating gives CASSPAGDTQYF.

This clone was seen ten or more times. The rearrangement joins TRBV7-2 to TRBJ2-1; D not resolved. Germline V lookup: CDR1 SGHTA, CDR2 FQGNSA. The CDR3 is 14 residues long. V lost 0 bases and J 7 bases, leaving 10 bases between the germline ends. CDR3 loop: CASSLAGVTNEQFF. In DNA, the CDR3 is TGTGCCAGCAGCTTAGCTGGAGTGACTAATGAGCAGTTCTTC.

The rearrangement links TRBV19 to TRBJ2-1, with 14 bases identical to TRBD2. The V segment lost 10 bases and the J segment 7 bases; nucleotides outside the gene matches: 15. There are 17 residues in the CDR3. From germline, CDR1 is LNHDA and CDR2 SQIVND (reference sequence). The CDR3 sequence is CATTRRFGTSGRNEQFF. DNA for the CDR3: TGTGCCACCACGAGACGGTTCGGGACTAGCGGGAGAAATGAGCAGTTCTTC. Full variable domain (outside the CDR3, taken from reference TRBV19 and TRBJ2-1): DGGITQSPKYLFRKEGQNVTLSCEQNLNHDAMYWYRQDPGQGLRLIYYSQIVNDFQKGDIAEGYSVSREKKESFPLTVTSAQKNPTAFYLCATTRRFGTSGRNEQFFGPGTRLTVL.